Below, one TCR beta chain is given with its context. Use of 60 Vbeta and 13 Jbeta primers characterized the PCR. Produced via immunoSEQ multiplex PCR; TCRdb's table is partial and in-frame only. The repertoire consists of about 140,000 clones, with about 82% occurring once and the leading ten covering about 4.9%. V was pared by 5 bases and J by 6 bases, with 18 bases between. CDR1 MDHEN and CDR2 SYDVKM come from the germline V gene. This CDR3 is built from 15 residues. The data were obtained in a study of cytomegalovirus exposure and HLA in healthy donors. Study at large: The Caucasian-associated ancestry cluster held roughly 80% of roughly 400 genotyped donors.

The clonotype was recovered from a man aged 25-45 years in good health. V is TRBV28 and J is TRBJ2-3; perhaps TRBD2 as D (5 bases). Material for sequencing was PBMCs. CDR3 sequence: CASSGADRLRDTQYF. Written as DNA, the CDR3 is TGTGCCAGCAGTGGAGCGGACCGCCTTCGGGATACGCAGTATTTT.